This record covers a single TCR beta chain. Antigen specificity is unknown. The sample belongs to a study of cytomegalovirus exposure and HLA in healthy donors. Overall study findings and caveats: When a later analysis was performed, an Asian-associated ancestry cluster reportedly had fewer N-insertions than the roughly 700-donor mean.

Researchers ran the PCR with 60 Vbeta and 13 Jbeta primers. The data were produced by immunoSEQ multiplex PCR, yet TCRdb's version contains in-frame clones alone and is incomplete. The sample includes 200,000 or so clones, approximately 84% seen only once; the top ten take under 7%. This receptor was identified in a woman between 25 and 40 years old in good health and CMV-seropositive. The sequencing input was PBMCs.

CDR3 sequence reads: CASGRDYSGANVLTF. The CDR3 DNA is TGTGCCAGTGGGCGGGACTACTCTGGGGCCAACGTCCTGACTTTC. The rearrangement joins TRBV19 to TRBJ2-6, with 7 bases lining up with TRBD2. The CDR3 runs to 15 residues. V trimming: 8 bases; J trimming: 0 bases; junction bases outside the gene matches: 4. Looked up from germline, CDR1 is LNHDA and CDR2 is SQIVND (reference sequence).